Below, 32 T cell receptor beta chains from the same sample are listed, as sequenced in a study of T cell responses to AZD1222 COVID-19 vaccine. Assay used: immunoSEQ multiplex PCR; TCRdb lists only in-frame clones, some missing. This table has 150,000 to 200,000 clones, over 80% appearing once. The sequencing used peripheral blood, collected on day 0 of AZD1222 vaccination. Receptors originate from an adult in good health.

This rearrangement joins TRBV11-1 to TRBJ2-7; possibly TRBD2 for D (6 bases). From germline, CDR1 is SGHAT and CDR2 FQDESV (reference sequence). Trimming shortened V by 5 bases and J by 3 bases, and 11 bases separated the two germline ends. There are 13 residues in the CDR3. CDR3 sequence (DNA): TGTGCCAGCAGCAAAAAGGGAGGCTACGAGCAGTACTTC. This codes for CASSKKGGYEQYF.

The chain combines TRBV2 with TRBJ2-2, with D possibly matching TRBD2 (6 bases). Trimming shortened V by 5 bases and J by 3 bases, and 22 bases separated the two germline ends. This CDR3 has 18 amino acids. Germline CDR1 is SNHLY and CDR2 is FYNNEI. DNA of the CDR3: TGTGCCAGCAGTCCTAAGGGCTGGAGGGCCCCGGACACCGGGGAGCTGTTTTTT. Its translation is CASSPKGWRAPDTGELFF.

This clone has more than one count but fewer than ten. CDR3 loop: CASSESSDRGRKLFF. The CDR3 nucleotides read TGCGCCAGCAGTGAGTCTTCCGACAGGGGTAGAAAACTGTTTTTT. The gene calls are TRBV10-1 and TRBJ1-4, with 8 bases that match TRBD1. Per germline, CDR1 WNHNN and CDR2 SYGVQD (reference sequence). The CDR3 contains 15 residues. V was pared by 0 bases and J by 10 bases, with 7 bases of the junction left unmatched.

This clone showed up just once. The CDR3 DNA reads as TGTGCCAGCAGGGGGACGGATAATTCACCCCTCCACTTT. Translation gives CASRGTDNSPLHF. This chain links TRBV5-6 with TRBJ1-6, with D possibly being TRBD1 (5 bases). Germline V gene sequence: CDR1 SGHDT, CDR2 YYEEEE. V was trimmed by 5 bases and J by 5 bases, leaving 8 bases between them. The CDR3 is 13 amino acids.

The CDR3 region is CASSLITSGSLGEQYF. The DNA of the CDR3 is TGTGCCAGCAGTTTAATTACTAGCGGGAGTTTAGGCGAGCAGTACTTC. V is TRBV28 and J is TRBJ2-7, with 11 positions matching TRBD2. V was clipped by 2 bases and J by 6 bases; unmatched bases: 9. The CDR3 runs 16 residues. Germline V lookup: CDR1 MDHEN, CDR2 SYDVKM.

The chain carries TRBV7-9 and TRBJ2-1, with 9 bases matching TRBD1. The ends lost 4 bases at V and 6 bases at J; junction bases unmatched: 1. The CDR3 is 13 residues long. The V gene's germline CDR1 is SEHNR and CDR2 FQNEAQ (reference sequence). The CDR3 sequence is CASSSQGANEQFF. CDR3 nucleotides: TGTGCCAGCAGCTCACAGGGGGCCAATGAGCAGTTCTTC.

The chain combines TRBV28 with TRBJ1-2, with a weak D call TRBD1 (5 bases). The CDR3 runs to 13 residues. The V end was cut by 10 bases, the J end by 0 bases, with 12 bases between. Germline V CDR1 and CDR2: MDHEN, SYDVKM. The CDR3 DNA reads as TGTGCCACCAGGGACGGGGCTAACTATGGCTACACCTTC. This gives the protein CATRDGANYGYTF.

The CDR3 is CASSLVGTAPNYGYTF. DNA of the CDR3: TGCGCCAGCAGCTTGGTGGGGACGGCCCCTAACTATGGCTACACCTTC. The chain carries TRBV5-1 and TRBJ1-2; TRBD1 might be the D (5 bases). Trimming took off 0 bases at V and 0 bases at J, with 12 bases between the two ends. CDR1 and CDR2 (germline): SGHRS, YFSETQ. The CDR3 consists of 16 residues.

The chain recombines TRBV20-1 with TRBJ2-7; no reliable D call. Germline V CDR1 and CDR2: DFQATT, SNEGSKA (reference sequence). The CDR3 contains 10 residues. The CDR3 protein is CSPVGYEQYF. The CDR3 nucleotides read TGCAGCCCCGTGGGGTACGAGCAGTACTTC.

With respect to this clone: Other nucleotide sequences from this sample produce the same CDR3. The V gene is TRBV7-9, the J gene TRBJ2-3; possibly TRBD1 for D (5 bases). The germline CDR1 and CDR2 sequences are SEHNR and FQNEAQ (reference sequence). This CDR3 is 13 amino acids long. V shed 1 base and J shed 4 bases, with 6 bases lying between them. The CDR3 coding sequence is TGTGCCAGCAGCTTAGAGGGGTCAGATACGCAGTATTTT. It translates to CASSLEGSDTQYF. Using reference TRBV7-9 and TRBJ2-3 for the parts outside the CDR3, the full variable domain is DTGVSQNPRHKITKRGQNVTFRCDPISEHNRLYWYRQTLGQGPEFLTYFQNEAQLEKSRLLSDRFSAERPKGSFSTLEIQRTEQGDSAMYLCASSLEGSDTQYFGPGTRLTVL.

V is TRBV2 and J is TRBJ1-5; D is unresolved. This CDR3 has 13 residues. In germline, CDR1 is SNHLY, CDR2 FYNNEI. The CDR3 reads CAGRGENNQPQHF. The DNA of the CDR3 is TGTGCTGGTCGGGGTGAAAACAATCAGCCCCAGCATTTT.

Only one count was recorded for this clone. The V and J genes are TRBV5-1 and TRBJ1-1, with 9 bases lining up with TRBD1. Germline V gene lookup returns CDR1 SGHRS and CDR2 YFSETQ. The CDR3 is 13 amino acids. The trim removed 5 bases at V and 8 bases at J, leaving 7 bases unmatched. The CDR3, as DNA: TGCGCCAGCAGTTTAGGACAGGGGTCAGAAGCTTTCTTT. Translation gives CASSLGQGSEAFF.

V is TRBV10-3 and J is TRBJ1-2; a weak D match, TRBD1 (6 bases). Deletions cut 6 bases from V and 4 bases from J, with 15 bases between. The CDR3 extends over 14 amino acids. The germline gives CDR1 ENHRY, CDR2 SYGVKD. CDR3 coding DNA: TGTGCCATCAGGCCCGCGGACAGCCTCTATGGCTACACCTTC. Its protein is CAIRPADSLYGYTF.

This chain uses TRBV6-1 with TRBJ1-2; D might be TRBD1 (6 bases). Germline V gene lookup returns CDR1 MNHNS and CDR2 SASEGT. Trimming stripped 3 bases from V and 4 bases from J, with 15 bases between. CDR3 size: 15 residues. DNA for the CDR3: TGTGCCAGCAGTGAGGGGGGGGCGACATTCTATGGCTACACCTTC. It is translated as CASSEGGATFYGYTF.

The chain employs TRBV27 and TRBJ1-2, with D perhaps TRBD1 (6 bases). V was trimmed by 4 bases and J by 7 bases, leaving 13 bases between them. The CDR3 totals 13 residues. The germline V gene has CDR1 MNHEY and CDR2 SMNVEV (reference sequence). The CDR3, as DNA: TGTGCCAGCAGTTGGGGGCCTAGCTTTGGCTACACCTTC. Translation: CASSWGPSFGYTF.

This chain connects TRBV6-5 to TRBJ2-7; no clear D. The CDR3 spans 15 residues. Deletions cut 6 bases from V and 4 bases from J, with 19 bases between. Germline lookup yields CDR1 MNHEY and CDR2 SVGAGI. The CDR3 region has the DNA TGTGCCAGCAGAAGTGGCAGTCTTGATGGATACGAGCAGTACTTC. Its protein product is CASRSGSLDGYEQYF.

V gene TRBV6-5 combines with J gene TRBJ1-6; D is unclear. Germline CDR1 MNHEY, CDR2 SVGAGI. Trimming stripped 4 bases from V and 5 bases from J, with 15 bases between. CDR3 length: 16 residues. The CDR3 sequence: CASSSTPGLDNSPLHF. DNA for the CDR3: TGTGCCAGCAGTTCCACCCCCGGGCTGGATAATTCACCCCTCCACTTT.

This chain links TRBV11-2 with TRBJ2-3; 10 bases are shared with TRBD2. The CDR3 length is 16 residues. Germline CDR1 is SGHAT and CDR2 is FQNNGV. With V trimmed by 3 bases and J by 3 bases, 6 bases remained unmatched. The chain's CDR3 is CASSLGLAWRTDTQYF. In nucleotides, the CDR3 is TGTGCCAGCAGCTTGGGACTAGCGTGGAGAACAGATACGCAGTATTTT. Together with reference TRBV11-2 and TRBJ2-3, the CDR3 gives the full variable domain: EAGVAQSPRYKIIEKRQSVAFWCNPISGHATLYWYQQILGQGPKLLIQFQNNGVVDDSQLPKDRFSAERLKGVDSTLKIQPAKLEDSAVYLCASSLGLAWRTDTQYFGPGTRLTVL.

The CDR3 bases are TGTGCCAGCAGTTTAATAGTCTGGGGGAACTCCTACGAGCAGTACTTC. The encoded protein is CASSLIVWGNSYEQYF. The rearrangement uses TRBV28 and TRBJ2-7, with D perhaps given as TRBD1 or TRBD2 (5 bases each). V lost 2 bases and J 0 bases, leaving 14 bases between the germline ends. CDR1 is MDHEN, CDR2 SYDVKM, per germline. The CDR3 spans 16 residues. The variable domain in full, with the rest retrieved from reference TRBV28 and TRBJ2-7, is DVKVTQSSRYLVKRTGEKVFLECVQDMDHENMFWYRQDPGLGLRLIYFSYDVKMKEKGDIPEGYSVSREKKERFSLILESASTNQTSMYLCASSLIVWGNSYEQYFGPGTRLTVT.

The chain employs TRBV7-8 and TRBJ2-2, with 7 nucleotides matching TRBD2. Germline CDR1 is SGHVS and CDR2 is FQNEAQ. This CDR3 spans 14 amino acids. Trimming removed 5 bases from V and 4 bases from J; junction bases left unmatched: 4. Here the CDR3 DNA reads TGTGCCAGCAGCATGACTAGCCTCACCGGGGAGCTGTTTTTT. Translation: CASSMTSLTGELFF.

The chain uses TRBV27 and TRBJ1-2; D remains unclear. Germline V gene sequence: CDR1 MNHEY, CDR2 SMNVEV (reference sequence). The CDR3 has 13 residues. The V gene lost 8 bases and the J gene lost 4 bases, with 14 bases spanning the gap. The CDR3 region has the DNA TGTGCCAGCTCCCCAGGCTTTGGCTATGGCTACACCTTC. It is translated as CASSPGFGYGYTF.

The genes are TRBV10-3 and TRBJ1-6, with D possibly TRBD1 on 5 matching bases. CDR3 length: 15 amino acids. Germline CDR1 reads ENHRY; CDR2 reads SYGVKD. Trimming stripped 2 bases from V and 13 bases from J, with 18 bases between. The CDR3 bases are TGTGCCATCAGTGAGGTTGACAGTACCCTTGGGCCCCTCCACTTT. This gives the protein CAISEVDSTLGPLHF.

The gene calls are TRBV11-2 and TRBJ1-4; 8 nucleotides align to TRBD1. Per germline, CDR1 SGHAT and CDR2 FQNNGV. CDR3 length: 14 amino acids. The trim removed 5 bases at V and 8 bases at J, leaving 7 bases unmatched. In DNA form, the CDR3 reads TGTGCCAGCAGCAGAGACAGGGGCAACGAAAAACTGTTTTTT. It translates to CASSRDRGNEKLFF.

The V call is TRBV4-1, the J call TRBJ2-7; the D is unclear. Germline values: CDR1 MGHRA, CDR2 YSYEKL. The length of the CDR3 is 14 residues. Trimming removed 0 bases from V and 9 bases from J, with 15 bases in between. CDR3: CASSQDHRQGWQYF. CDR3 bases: TGCGCCAGCAGCCAAGATCACCGGCAAGGGTGGCAGTACTTC.

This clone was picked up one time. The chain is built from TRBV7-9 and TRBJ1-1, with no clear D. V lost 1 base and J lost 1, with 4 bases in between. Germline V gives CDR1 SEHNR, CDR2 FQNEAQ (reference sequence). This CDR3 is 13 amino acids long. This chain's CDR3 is CASSLEANTEAFF. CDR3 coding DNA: TGTGCCAGCAGCTTAGAAGCGAACACTGAAGCTTTCTTT.

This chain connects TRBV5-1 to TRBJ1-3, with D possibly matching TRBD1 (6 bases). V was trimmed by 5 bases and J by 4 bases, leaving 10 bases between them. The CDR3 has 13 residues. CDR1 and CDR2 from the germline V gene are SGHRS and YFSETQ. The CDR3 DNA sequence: TGCGCCAGCAGACAAGGACAGGGAAACACCATATATTTT. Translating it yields CASRQGQGNTIYF.

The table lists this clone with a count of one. CDR3 protein: CASSLQGASSGANVLTF. In nucleotides, the CDR3 is TGTGCCAGCAGCTTACAGGGGGCCAGCTCTGGGGCCAACGTCCTGACTTTC. The rearrangement uses TRBV7-2 and TRBJ2-6; 8 positions match TRBD1. This CDR3 has 17 amino acids. The ends lost 2 bases at V and 0 bases at J; junction bases unmatched: 3. The germline gives CDR1 SGHTA, CDR2 FQGNSA. The variable domain in full, completed from reference TRBV7-2 and TRBJ2-6, reads GAGVSQSPSNKVTEKGKDVELRCDPISGHTALYWYRQSLGQGLEFLIYFQGNSAPDKSGLPSDRFSAERTGGSVSTLTIQRTQQEDSAVYLCASSLQGASSGANVLTFGAGSRLTVL.

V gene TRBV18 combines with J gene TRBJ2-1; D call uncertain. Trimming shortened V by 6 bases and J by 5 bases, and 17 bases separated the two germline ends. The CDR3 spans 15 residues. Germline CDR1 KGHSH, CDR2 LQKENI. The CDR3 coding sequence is TGTGCCAGCTCCCCGACCAGGCCGGACCACAATGAGCAGTTCTTC. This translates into CASSPTRPDHNEQFF.

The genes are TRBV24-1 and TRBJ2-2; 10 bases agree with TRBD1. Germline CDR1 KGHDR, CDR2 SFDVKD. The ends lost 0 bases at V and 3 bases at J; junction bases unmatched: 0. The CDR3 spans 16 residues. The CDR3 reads CATSDLGQGDTGELFF. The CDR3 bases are TGTGCCACCAGTGATTTGGGACAGGGGGACACCGGGGAGCTGTTTTTT.

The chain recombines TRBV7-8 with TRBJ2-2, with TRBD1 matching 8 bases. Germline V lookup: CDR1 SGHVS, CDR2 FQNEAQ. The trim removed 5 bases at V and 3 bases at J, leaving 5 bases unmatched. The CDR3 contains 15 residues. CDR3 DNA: TGTGCCAGCAGCATTGGGGACAGGTACACCGGGGAGCTGTTTTTT. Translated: CASSIGDRYTGELFF.

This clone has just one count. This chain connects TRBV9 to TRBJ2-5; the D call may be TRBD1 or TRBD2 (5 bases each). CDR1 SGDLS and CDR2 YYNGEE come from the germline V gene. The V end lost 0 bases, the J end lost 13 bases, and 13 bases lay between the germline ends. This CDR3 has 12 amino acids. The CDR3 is CASSVGDGVLYF. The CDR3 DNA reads TGTGCCAGCAGCGTAGGGGACGGGGTGCTGTACTTC.

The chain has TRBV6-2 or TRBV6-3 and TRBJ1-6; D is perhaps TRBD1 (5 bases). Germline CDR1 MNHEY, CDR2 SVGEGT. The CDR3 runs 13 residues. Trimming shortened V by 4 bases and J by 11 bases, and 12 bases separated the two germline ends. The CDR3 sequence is CASSSGTPTPLHF. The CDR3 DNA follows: TGTGCCAGCAGTTCCGGGACTCCGACACCCCTCCACTTT.